These 30 T cell receptor beta chains originate from one sample sequenced in a study of cytomegalovirus exposure and HLA in healthy donors. Primers included in the PCR were 60 Vbeta and 13 Jbeta primers. Produced via immunoSEQ multiplex PCR; TCRdb's table is partial and in-frame only. Here the sample spans 150,000 or so clones, under 80% being singletons. What was sequenced was PBMCs. These receptors came from a man aged 30 to 39 in good health and CMV-seronegative.

In this sample, this clone turned up a few times. The V gene is TRBV28, the J gene TRBJ2-2, with 7 bases matching TRBD2. This CDR3 has 13 amino acids. Germline V lookup: CDR1 MDHEN, CDR2 SYDVKM. The J segment lost 7 bases and the V segment lost 6 bases, leaving 5 bases of the junction unmatched. The CDR3 nucleotides read TGTGCCAGCAGCTCTGGGGGGGACGGGGAGCTGTTTTTT. Translation gives CASSSGGDGELFF.

V usage is TRBV6-1 and J usage is TRBJ1-5; D unresolved. The CDR3 runs 11 residues. Per germline, CDR1 MNHNS and CDR2 SASEGT. V lost 6 bases to trimming and J lost 3 bases, with 3 bases between them. CDR3 nucleotide sequence: TGTGCCAGCAGACACAATCAGCCCCAGCATTTT. It translates to CASRHNQPQHF.

The chain employs TRBV14 and TRBJ1-1, with D possibly being TRBD1 (5 bases). The CDR3 spans 15 residues. V was cut by 4 bases and J by 1 base, with 13 bases left in between. The germline CDR1 and CDR2 sequences are SGHDN and FVKESK. CDR3 bases: TGTGCCAGCAGCCTTTATGGGGCCCGGAACACTGAAGCTTTCTTT. Translation: CASSLYGARNTEAFF.

The chain joins TRBV5-4 to TRBJ2-7, with 10 bases that match TRBD2. This CDR3 contains 15 residues. Trimming cost V 1 base and J 7 bases; bases outside gene matches: 8. Per germline, CDR1 SGHNT and CDR2 YYREEE (reference sequence). This chain's CDR3 is CASSLYASGGSEQYF. The CDR3 DNA is TGTGCCAGCAGCTTGTACGCTAGCGGGGGATCAGAGCAGTACTTC.

This clone was observed a few times. V is TRBV4-1 and J is TRBJ2-4; perhaps TRBD2 as D (5 bases). The V end lost 0 bases, the J end lost 7 bases, and 13 bases lay between the germline ends. The CDR3 has 15 residues. The germline CDR1 and CDR2 sequences are MGHRA and YSYEKL. CDR3 sequence reads: CASSQDRGGWNIQYF. The CDR3, as DNA: TGCGCCAGCAGCCAAGACCGGGGTGGCTGGAACATTCAGTACTTC.

V usage is TRBV18 and J usage is TRBJ2-1; 10 positions match TRBD2. In germline, CDR1 is KGHSH, CDR2 LQKENI. This CDR3 is 17 amino acids long. After removal of 2 bases from V and 1 base from J, the junction contained 5 bases not matched to a gene. The CDR3: CASSPSSGGFSYNEQFF. The CDR3 DNA follows: TGTGCCAGCTCACCAAGTAGCGGGGGGTTTTCCTACAATGAGCAGTTCTTC.

The chain uses TRBV7-2 and TRBJ2-1; TRBD2 matches at 11 bases. The V gene end was trimmed by 4 bases and the J gene end by 6 bases; junction bases not matched to a gene: 5. Germline CDR1 SGHTA, CDR2 FQGNSA. The CDR3 covers 15 residues. CDR3 loop: CASSSTSGGSNEQFF. The DNA of the CDR3 is TGTGCCAGCAGCTCAACTAGCGGGGGCTCCAATGAGCAGTTCTTC.

This sequence joins TRBV5-6 and TRBJ1-3; 7 bases are shared with TRBD1. V lost 0 bases to trimming and J lost 0 bases; unmatched junction nucleotides: 0. Germline V lookup: CDR1 SGHDT, CDR2 YYEEEE. This CDR3 comprises 15 residues. The CDR3 nucleotides read TGTGCCAGCAGCTTGGACAGGGGCTCTGGAAACACCATATATTTT. Amino acid sequence: CASSLDRGSGNTIYF.

This clone was seen more than once but under ten times. The chain couples TRBV5-1 to TRBJ1-1; 7 nucleotides line up with TRBD1. There are 13 residues in the CDR3. With 7 bases clipped from V and 5 bases from J, the junction kept 8 bases outside the gene matches. Germline CDR1 SGHRS, CDR2 YFSETQ. CDR3 nucleotides: TGCGCCAGCGGGAGACAGGGCCGAACTGAAGCTTTCTTT. The encoded protein is CASGRQGRTEAFF.

The chain is built from TRBV5-6 and TRBJ1-1; D remains unclear. Germline V lookup: CDR1 SGHDT, CDR2 YYEEEE. This CDR3 region has 14 residues. V was trimmed by 0 bases and J by 1 base, leaving 7 bases between them. CDR3 nucleotide sequence: TGTGCCAGCAGCTTGGGGGCGGGGAACACTGAAGCTTTCTTT. Protein product: CASSLGAGNTEAFF.

The chain uses TRBV28 and TRBJ1-1; D uncertain. CDR1 MDHEN and CDR2 SYDVKM come from the germline V gene. The CDR3 has 18 residues. The ends were cut back, 1 base at V and 5 bases at J, with 23 bases in the middle. CDR3 sequence: CASSLLQPPGGVGTEAFF. CDR3 DNA sequence: TGTGCCAGCAGTTTATTACAACCCCCCGGCGGGGTGGGGACTGAAGCTTTCTTT.

The chain joins TRBV6-6 to TRBJ1-1; D is uncertain. Germline assignment: CDR1 MNHNY and CDR2 SVGAGI (reference sequence). This CDR3 spans 13 amino acids. V was trimmed by 2 bases and J by 3 bases, leaving 7 bases between them. This chain's CDR3 is CASSYTADTEAFF. Here the CDR3 DNA reads TGTGCCAGCAGTTACACCGCGGACACTGAAGCTTTCTTT.

This sequence joins TRBV7-8 and TRBJ2-7, with D possibly being TRBD2 (6 bases). Germline CDR1 SGHVS, CDR2 FQNEAQ. V lost 2 bases and J lost 3, with 11 bases in between. The CDR3 is 14 amino acids. Here the CDR3 reads CASSLSSGFYEQYF. Written as DNA, the CDR3 is TGTGCCAGCAGCTTAAGTAGCGGTTTCTACGAGCAGTACTTC.

The J gene is TRBJ1-5, the V gene TRBV7-2, with 7 bases identical to TRBD1. After removal of 2 bases from V and 4 bases from J, the junction contained 2 bases not matched to a gene. The CDR3 sequence is 14 residues long. In germline, CDR1 is SGHTA, CDR2 FQGNSA. The CDR3 sequence is CASSLRQGNQPQHF. The CDR3 coding sequence is TGTGCCAGCAGCTTAAGACAGGGAAATCAGCCCCAGCATTTT.

This chain joins TRBV20-1 and TRBJ1-1; D is ambiguous. V gave up 3 bases and J gave up 4 bases, with 6 bases separating them. Germline loops: CDR1 DFQATT, CDR2 SNEGSKA (reference sequence). The CDR3 is 11 amino acids. The CDR3 coding sequence is TGCAGTGCTAGCTCTAGCACTGAAGCTTTCTTT. It is translated as CSASSSTEAFF.

This chain connects TRBV9 to TRBJ1-2, with D possibly matching TRBD1 (5 bases). The CDR3 totals 14 residues. V was shortened by 4 bases and J by 2 bases, with 12 bases between the two germline ends. Per germline, CDR1 SGDLS and CDR2 YYNGEE. The chain's CDR3 is CASSQGGINYGYTF. DNA of the CDR3: TGTGCCAGCAGCCAGGGAGGAATAAACTATGGCTACACCTTC.

The chain carries TRBV19 and TRBJ1-2; D not resolved. This CDR3 has 14 amino acids. Germline V gives CDR1 LNHDA, CDR2 SQIVND (reference sequence). With 3 bases removed from V and 0 bases from J, the gap between germline ends came to 8 bases. CDR3 nucleotides: TGTGCCAGTAGTATCGGAGGACCTAACTATGGCTACACCTTC. It is translated as CASSIGGPNYGYTF. Together with reference TRBV19 and TRBJ1-2, the CDR3 gives the full variable domain: DGGITQSPKYLFRKEGQNVTLSCEQNLNHDAMYWYRQDPGQGLRLIYYSQIVNDFQKGDIAEGYSVSREKKESFPLTVTSAQKNPTAFYLCASSIGGPNYGYTFGSGTRLTVV.

The chain combines TRBV5-1 with TRBJ2-1; a possible D gene is TRBD1 (5 bases). There are 15 residues in the CDR3. V was pared by 0 bases and J by 0 bases, with 7 bases between. Germline V CDR1 and CDR2: SGHRS, YFSETQ. The CDR3, as DNA: TGCGCCAGCAGCTTGGAGGGGCCCTCCTACAATGAGCAGTTCTTC. This gives the protein CASSLEGPSYNEQFF.

This clone has just one count. The CDR3 region is CASSLRQGSYEQYF. In DNA, the CDR3 is TGTGCCAGCAGTTTACGACAGGGGTCCTACGAGCAGTACTTC. This chain joins TRBV28 and TRBJ2-5, with TRBD1 matching 8 bases. The J call may be incorrect, as the DNA end agrees better with TRBJ2-7. From germline, CDR1 is MDHEN and CDR2 SYDVKM. The CDR3 sequence is 14 residues long.

CDR3 sequence reads: CASSWTGSSGNTIYF. The CDR3 coding sequence is TGCGCCAGCAGCTGGACAGGAAGCTCTGGAAACACCATATATTTT. The chain is built from TRBV5-1 and TRBJ1-3, with 7 bases matching TRBD1. V was pared by 3 bases and J by 0 bases, with 3 bases of the junction left unmatched. Germline-derived CDR1 and CDR2 are SGHRS and YFSETQ. The CDR3 consists of 15 residues. The variable domain in full, with the rest retrieved from reference TRBV5-1 and TRBJ1-3, is KAGVTQTPRYLIKTRGQQVTLSCSPISGHRSVSWYQQTPGQGLQFLFEYFSETQRNKGNFPGRFSGRQFSNSRSEMNVSTLELGDSALYLCASSWTGSSGNTIYFGEGSWLTVV.

The CDR3 reads CASSPSGNQPQHF. CDR3 sequence (DNA): TGTGCCAGCTCACCATCGGGAAATCAGCCCCAGCATTTT. This chain uses TRBV18 with TRBJ1-5; D gene uncertain. This CDR3 has 13 amino acids. Germline V CDR1 and CDR2: KGHSH, LQKENI. Trimming pared 2 bases from V and 4 bases from J, leaving 6 bases between.

This sequence joins TRBV19 and TRBJ2-7; the match to TRBD1 covers 9 bases. This CDR3 contains 14 residues. From germline, CDR1 is LNHDA and CDR2 SQIVND (reference sequence). The ends lost 7 bases at V and 2 bases at J; junction bases unmatched: 6. CDR3 DNA sequence: TGTGCCAGTATGCCGACAGGGGGAACCTACGAGCAGTACTTC. Amino acids: CASMPTGGTYEQYF.

The chain joins TRBV5-1 to TRBJ2-1, with 13 bases lining up with TRBD2. Germline CDR1 reads SGHRS; CDR2 reads YFSETQ. This CDR3 spans 18 amino acids. Trimming removed 4 bases from V and 0 bases from J; junction bases left unmatched: 7. CDR3 sequence: CASSAGLAGLSSYNEQFF. CDR3 coding DNA: TGCGCCAGCAGCGCGGGACTAGCGGGGCTCAGCTCCTACAATGAGCAGTTCTTC.

The chain is built from TRBV5-8 and TRBJ2-7, with 10 positions matching TRBD1. Per germline, CDR1 SGHTS and CDR2 YDEGEE. The CDR3 is 14 amino acids. V shed 0 bases and J 7 bases; nucleotides not matched to a gene: 4. CDR3 coding DNA: TGTGCCAGCAGCTTGGGACAGGGGGCGCTTGAGCAGTACTTC. Its translation: CASSLGQGALEQYF.

This clone has only a few counts. V gene TRBV5-5 combines with J gene TRBJ1-1; TRBD1 matches at 7 bases. The length of the CDR3 is 14 residues. Germline V gene sequence: CDR1 SGHKS, CDR2 YYEKEE (reference sequence). V was clipped by 5 bases and J by 1 base; unmatched bases: 5. CDR3 loop: CASRRQGSNTEAFF. The CDR3 DNA reads as TGTGCCAGCAGAAGACAGGGATCGAACACTGAAGCTTTCTTT.

The chain combines TRBV9 with TRBJ2-7; D might be TRBD2 (5 bases). CDR1 is SGDLS and CDR2 is YYNGEE in the germline V gene. Trimming shortened V by 3 bases and J by 0 bases, and 10 bases separated the two germline ends. The CDR3 consists of 14 residues. DNA of the CDR3: TGTGCCAGCAGCGGCCGGGATAACTCCTACGAGCAGTACTTC. It is translated as CASSGRDNSYEQYF.

In its sample, this clone was seen a few times. One end of the junction fails to match germline, which may point to a read error. CDR3 protein: CSSSLDSYGYTF. CDR3 in DNA: TGTTCCAGCAGCTTAGATAGCTATGGCTACACCTTC. This rearrangement joins TRBV7-9 to TRBJ1-2; D gene ambiguous. This CDR3 region has 12 residues. Germline V gene data show CDR1 as SEHNR and CDR2 as FQNEAQ (reference sequence). The full variable domain, with the rest looked up from reference TRBV7-9 and TRBJ1-2, is DTGVSQNPRHKITKRGQNVTFRCDPISEHNRLYWYRQTLGQGPEFLTYFQNEAQLEKSRLLSDRFSAERPKGSFSTLEIQRTEQGDSAMYLCSSSLDSYGYTFGSGTRLTVV.

CDR3: CASSQGGTNQPQHF. The CDR3, as DNA: TGCGCCAGCAGCCAGGGAGGTACCAATCAGCCCCAGCATTTT. The chain couples TRBV4-1 to TRBJ1-5; D not certain. Trimming left V 3 bases short and J 3 bases short, with 9 bases between. The CDR3 spans 14 residues. The germline CDR1 and CDR2 sequences are MGHRA and YSYEKL.

The chain recombines TRBV2 with TRBJ1-1; weak D call: TRBD1 (6 bases). The CDR3 runs to 13 residues. Deletions cut 7 bases from V and 1 base from J, with 10 bases between. Germline CDR1 reads SNHLY; CDR2 reads FYNNEI. The CDR3 sequence is CASTRDKNTEAFF. CDR3 in DNA: TGTGCCAGCACCCGGGACAAGAACACTGAAGCTTTCTTT.

The gene calls are TRBV7-3 and TRBJ2-5, with 7 bases that match TRBD2. This CDR3 has 12 amino acids. Germline V gives CDR1 SGHTA, CDR2 FQGTGA. J lost 7 bases, V lost 5 bases, and 4 bases had no gene match. This chain's CDR3 is CASSPTGGTQYF. The DNA of the CDR3 is TGTGCCAGCAGCCCAACGGGGGGGACCCAGTACTTC.